This passage covers 17 T cell receptor beta chains from one sample sequenced in a study of T cell responses to AZD1222 COVID-19 vaccine. Sequencing used immunoSEQ multiplex PCR; TCRdb keeps in-frame clones, though not all of them. The repertoire has fewer than 100,000 clones, around nine tenths of them found once; the top ten carry 11%. The specimen was peripheral blood, collected 28 days after the second AZD1222 dose. Receptors originate from an adult who received the AZD1222 COVID-19 vaccine.

The chain has TRBV5-4 and TRBJ2-4, with D maybe TRBD2 (5 bases). Trimming shortened V by 8 bases and J by 0 bases, and 21 bases separated the two germline ends. Germline assignment: CDR1 SGHNT and CDR2 YYREEE (reference sequence). This CDR3 spans 17 amino acids. The CDR3 region is CARAAWMRALAKNIQYF. The CDR3 region has the DNA TGTGCCAGAGCAGCTTGGATGCGGGCCCTAGCCAAAAACATTCAGTACTTC.

The V and J genes are TRBV7-3 and TRBJ1-2; no definite D call. Germline CDR1 reads SGHTA; CDR2 reads FQGTGA. This CDR3 has 13 amino acids. V lost 3 bases and J lost 2, with 7 bases in between. CDR3 loop: CASSFTQNYGYTF. CDR3 bases: TGTGCCAGCAGCTTCACGCAGAACTATGGCTACACCTTC.

The chain uses TRBV6-5 and TRBJ2-5, with D perhaps TRBD1 or TRBD2 (5 bases each). Trimming took off 6 bases at V and 5 bases at J, with 19 bases between the two ends. Germline V gene data show CDR1 as MNHEY and CDR2 as SVGAGI. This CDR3 has 15 amino acids. For the CDR3, the DNA is TGTGCCAGCAGAGGGACCGACGGCTGGGGGGAGACCCAGTACTTC. This sequence encodes CASRGTDGWGETQYF.

The chain joins TRBV30 to TRBJ2-7; D uncertain. CDR3 size: 12 residues. Germline V CDR1 and CDR2: GTSNPN, SVGIG (reference sequence). V was clipped by 7 bases and J by 5 bases, with 15 bases between them. The CDR3 is CASSPLRDEQYF. For the CDR3, the DNA is TGTGCCTCCAGCCCCTTAAGGGACGAGCAGTACTTC.

The chain combines TRBV19 with TRBJ1-2; a weak D match, TRBD1 (5 bases). V lost 4 bases and J 8 bases, leaving 14 bases between the germline ends. CDR1 and CDR2 (germline): LNHDA, SQIVND (reference sequence). This CDR3 is 13 amino acids long. The CDR3 loop is CASSTLTDGGYTF. The CDR3 coding sequence is TGTGCCAGTAGTACGTTGACAGATGGAGGCTACACCTTC. Full variable domain (missing parts from reference TRBV19 and TRBJ1-2): DGGITQSPKYLFRKEGQNVTLSCEQNLNHDAMYWYRQDPGQGLRLIYYSQIVNDFQKGDIAEGYSVSREKKESFPLTVTSAQKNPTAFYLCASSTLTDGGYTFGSGTRLTVV.

The chain recombines TRBV5-1 with TRBJ2-7; TRBD1 is a possible D gene (5 bases). The V and J ends lost 4 bases and 3 bases respectively, with 17 bases between them. Germline V gene lookup returns CDR1 SGHRS and CDR2 YFSETQ. The CDR3 consists of 15 residues. The CDR3 loop is CASSPDTRRIYEQYF. The DNA for the CDR3 is TGCGCCAGCAGCCCGGACACCCGACGAATCTACGAGCAGTACTTC.

V and J are TRBV19 and TRBJ2-7, with D possibly matching TRBD1 (5 bases). This CDR3 has 12 residues. V lost 4 bases and J 4 bases, leaving 8 bases between the germline ends. Germline lookup yields CDR1 LNHDA and CDR2 SQIVND (reference sequence). CDR3 in amino acids: CASSKDRYEQYF. CDR3 sequence (DNA): TGTGCCAGTAGTAAAGACAGATACGAGCAGTACTTC.

J is TRBJ2-7 and V is TRBV19, with 8 bases matching TRBD2. Trimming removed 4 bases from V and 1 base from J; junction bases left unmatched: 6. CDR3 length equals 15 residues. From germline, CDR1 is LNHDA and CDR2 SQIVND (reference sequence). The CDR3, as DNA: TGTGCCAGTAGTACGGTGGGGACTAGTTCCTACGAGCAGTACTTC. Translation gives CASSTVGTSSYEQYF.

The V call is TRBV3-1 (or the pseudogene TRBV3-2), the J call TRBJ1-1; TRBD1 is a possible D gene (6 bases). The CDR3 runs to 14 residues. Per the germline V gene, CDR1 is LGHDT and CDR2 is YNNKEL (reference sequence). Trimming shortened V by 5 bases and J by 6 bases, and 16 bases separated the two germline ends. CDR3: CASSFTGSAAEAFF. Here the CDR3 DNA reads TGTGCCAGCAGCTTCACAGGGTCGGCCGCTGAAGCTTTCTTT.

The genes are TRBV7-2 and TRBJ1-2; TRBD1 agrees at 9 bases. This CDR3 has 15 residues. Germline V CDR1 and CDR2: SGHTA, FQGNSA. J was trimmed by 4 bases and V by 5 bases; bases with no gene match: 8. The CDR3 reads CASSVDRGFGYGYTF. The CDR3 nucleotides read TGTGCCAGCAGCGTAGACAGGGGGTTTGGCTATGGCTACACCTTC.

The V gene is TRBV6-2 or TRBV6-3, the J gene TRBJ2-3; D may be TRBD2 (6 bases). This CDR3 comprises 17 residues. Trimming took 2 bases from V and 3 from J, leaving 18 bases between them. CDR1 MNHEY and CDR2 SVGEGT come from the germline V gene. The CDR3 sequence is CASSYPIAASGTDTQYF. The CDR3 DNA is TGTGCCAGCAGTTACCCCATAGCGGCGAGTGGAACAGATACGCAGTATTTT.

This clone was counted only a few times. The chain joins TRBV4-1 to TRBJ2-2, with D maybe TRBD1 (5 bases). CDR1 and CDR2 from the germline V gene are MGHRA and YSYEKL. Trimming shortened V by 2 bases and J by 6 bases, and 13 bases separated the two germline ends. The length of the CDR3 is 15 residues. The CDR3 loop reads CASSQQGGMAGELFF. In nucleotides, the CDR3 is TGCGCCAGCAGCCAACAGGGTGGGATGGCCGGGGAGCTGTTTTTT.

DNA of the CDR3: TGTGCCAGCAGCTTGGACGGTTACTCTGGAAACACCATATATTTT. This translates into CASSLDGYSGNTIYF. The chain couples TRBV7-8 to TRBJ1-3; no clear D gene. Trimming pared 3 bases from V and 0 bases from J, leaving 9 bases between. The CDR3 loop spans 15 amino acids. Germline CDR1 and CDR2: SGHVS and FQNEAQ.

V and J are TRBV28 and TRBJ1-2; D is unclear. The CDR3 length is 11 residues. CDR1 and CDR2 (germline): MDHEN, SYDVKM. Trimming stripped 3 bases from V and 5 bases from J, with 4 bases between. CDR3 DNA: TGTGCCAGCAGTTTGAGTTATGGCTACACCTTC. It yields the protein CASSLSYGYTF.

This clone was observed once. The chain links TRBV25-1 to TRBJ2-3; D is uncertain. V was trimmed by 10 bases and J by 3 bases, leaving 8 bases between them. Per germline, CDR1 MGHDK and CDR2 SYGVNS. The CDR3 spans 11 residues. The CDR3 DNA reads as TGTGCCACGGGCAGGACAGATACGCAGTATTTT. Translated: CATGRTDTQYF.

This rearrangement joins TRBV30 to TRBJ1-2, with a tentative D call TRBD1 (5 bases). Germline V CDR1 and CDR2: GTSNPN, SVGIG (reference sequence). This CDR3 has 13 amino acids. V was pared by 1 base and J by 7 bases, with 13 bases between. The CDR3 coding sequence is TGTGCCTGGAGTGCTGGGGGGAATGGTGGCTACACCTTC. It is translated as CAWSAGGNGGYTF.

The chain combines TRBV30 with TRBJ2-3; D gene ambiguous. V gave up 0 bases and J gave up 2 bases, with 9 bases separating them. From germline, CDR1 is GTSNPN and CDR2 SVGIG (reference sequence). The CDR3 runs to 14 residues. The CDR3 sequence is CAWSVKTSTDTQYF. CDR3 sequence (DNA): TGTGCCTGGAGTGTAAAGACTTCCACAGATACGCAGTATTTT.